This record looks at one T cell receptor (beta chain) sequence and its context. This record belongs to a study of cytomegalovirus exposure and HLA in healthy donors. Primers: 60 Vbeta forward and 13 Jbeta reverse. Assay: immunoSEQ multiplex PCR; the TCRdb copy retains only in-frame clones and omits some. The data contain fewer than 200,000 clones, 65% to 80% of them singletons. V lost 7 bases, J lost 8 bases, and 2 bases stayed unmatched. The CDR3 sequence is 13 residues long. The germline gives CDR1 MNHNS, CDR2 SASEGT. The sequence was obtained from a woman aged 50 to 60 in good health and CMV-seropositive. The specimen sequenced was PBMCs. V usage is TRBV6-1 and J usage is TRBJ2-3; TRBD2 matches at 14 bases. The CDR3 region is CASTGLAGATQYF. In DNA form, the CDR3 reads TGTGCCAGCACGGGACTAGCGGGGGCTACGCAGTATTTT.